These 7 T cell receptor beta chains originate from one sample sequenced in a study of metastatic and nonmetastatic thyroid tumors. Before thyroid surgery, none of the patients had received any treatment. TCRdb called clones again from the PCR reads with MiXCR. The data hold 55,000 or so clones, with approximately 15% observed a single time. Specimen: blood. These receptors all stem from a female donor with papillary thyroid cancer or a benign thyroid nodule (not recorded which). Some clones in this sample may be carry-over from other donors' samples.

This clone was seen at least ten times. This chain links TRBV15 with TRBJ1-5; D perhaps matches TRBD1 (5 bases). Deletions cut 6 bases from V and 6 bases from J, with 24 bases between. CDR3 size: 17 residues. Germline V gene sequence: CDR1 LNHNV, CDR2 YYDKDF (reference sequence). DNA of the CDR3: TGTGCCACCAGTCCATCCCGGGGAAGGGACGGAATTCAGCCCCAGCATTTT. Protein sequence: CATSPSRGRDGIQPQHF.

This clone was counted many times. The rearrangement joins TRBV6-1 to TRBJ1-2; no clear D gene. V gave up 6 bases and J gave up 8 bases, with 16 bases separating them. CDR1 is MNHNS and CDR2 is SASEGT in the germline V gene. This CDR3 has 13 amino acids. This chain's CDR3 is CASSPGRTDGYTF. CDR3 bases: TGTGCCAGCAGCCCCGGACGGACTGACGGCTACACCTTC.

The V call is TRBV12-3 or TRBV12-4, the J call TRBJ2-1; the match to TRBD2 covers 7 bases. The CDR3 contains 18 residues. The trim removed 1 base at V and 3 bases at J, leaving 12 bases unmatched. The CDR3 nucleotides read TGTGCCAGCAGTTTAGTCTGCTCGGCGGGAGCAATCTACAATGAGCAGTTCTTC. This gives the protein CASSLVCSAGAIYNEQFF.

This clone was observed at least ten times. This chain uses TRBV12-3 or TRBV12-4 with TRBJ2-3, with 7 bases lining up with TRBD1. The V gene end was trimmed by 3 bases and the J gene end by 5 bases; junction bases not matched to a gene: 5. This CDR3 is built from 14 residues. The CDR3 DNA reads TGTGCCAGCAGTTTTGACAGGGACGGAGATACGCAGTATTTT. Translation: CASSFDRDGDTQYF.

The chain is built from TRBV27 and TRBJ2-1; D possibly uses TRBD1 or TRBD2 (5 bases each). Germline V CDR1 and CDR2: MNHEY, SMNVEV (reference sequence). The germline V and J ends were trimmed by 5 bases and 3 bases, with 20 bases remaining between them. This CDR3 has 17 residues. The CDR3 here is CASSPGPGRGYYNEQFF. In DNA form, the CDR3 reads TGTGCCAGCAGTCCGGGCCCGGGACGTGGGTACTACAATGAGCAGTTCTTC.

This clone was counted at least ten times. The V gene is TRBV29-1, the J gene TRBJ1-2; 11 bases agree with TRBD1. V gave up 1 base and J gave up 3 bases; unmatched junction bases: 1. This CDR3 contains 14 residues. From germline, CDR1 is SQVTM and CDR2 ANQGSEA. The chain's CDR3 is CSVEVGQGDYGYTF. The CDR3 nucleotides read TGCAGCGTTGAAGTGGGACAGGGGGACTATGGCTACACCTTC.

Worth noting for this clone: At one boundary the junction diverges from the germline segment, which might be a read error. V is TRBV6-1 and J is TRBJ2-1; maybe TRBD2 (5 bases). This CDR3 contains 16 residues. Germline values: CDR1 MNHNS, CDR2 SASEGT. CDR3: CASREIEGVGYNEQFF. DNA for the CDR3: TGTGCCAGCAGGGAAATAGAGGGAGTGGGTTACAACGAGCAGTTCTTC.